The TCR beta chain described here comes from a study of blood T cell repertoires in COVID-19. The CDR3 spans 14 residues. Trimming cost V 10 bases and J 10 bases, with 20 bases left between them. Germline-derived CDR1 and CDR2 are ENHRY and SYGVKD. Per the original data handling: Scientists estimated how many nucleated cells there were by amplifying reference gene primers. Using immunoSEQ multiplex PCR, the repertoire was profiled, and TCRdb retains in-frame clones only, with some absent. From that table come the V and J calls and clone size; the DNA was used to work out D and trimming. There are some 200,000 clones in the sample; roughly 84% occur only once, and less than 2.5% lies in the top ten.

The V gene is TRBV10-3, the J gene TRBJ1-6; perhaps TRBD1 as D (5 bases). The source material was peripheral blood. This sequence was found in a woman in her sixties or seventies with acute or convalescent COVID-19. The DNA of the CDR3 is TGTGCCACCATGCCTTTTGAGGGGAGGTCACCCCTCCACTTT. Protein sequence: CATMPFEGRSPLHF.